Listed below are T cell receptor beta chains from one sample, sequenced in a study of tumor and adjacent non-tumor tissue in lung cancer. In TCRdb, the multiplex PCR reads were re-called with MiXCR into one record per CDR3 protein. This table holds 52,000 or so distinct CDR3 sequences, 74% found once. Material for sequencing was distant non-tumor lung tissue. The receptors here all came from a woman aged 55-75 years with non-small cell lung cancer. Both conserved end residues are part of each CDR3. A D gene is named only where the DNA matches it firmly. Not all rows give a size; the values are once, few, many and, for expanded clones, a class.

abundance	v_gene	j_gene	d_gene	CDR3nt	CDR3aa
many	TRBV10-2	TRBJ2-2	.	TGCGCCAGCACCCTCGTCCGCGGGACAGAGACGAACACCGGGGAGCTGTTTTTT	CASTLVRGTETNTGELFF
many	TRBV5-1	TRBJ1-5	.	TGCGCCAGCAGCCCGGGTGTAGGTAATCAGCCCCAGCATTTT	CASSPGVGNQPQHF
.	TRBV5-4	TRBJ1-1	.	TGTGTCAGCAGCTTGGCTGGACAGCGATTATTGAACACTGAAGCTTTCTTT	CVSSLAGQRLLNTEAFF
many	TRBV6-2/TRBV6-3	TRBJ1-2	.	TGTGCCAGCAGAATGGCGAACCTCTATGGCTACACCTTC	CASRMANLYGYTF
.	TRBV6-6	TRBJ1-2	.	TGTACCAGCAGTCAGAGGCAGGCTAACTATAGCTACGCCTTC	CTSSQRQANYSYAF
.	TRBV24-1	TRBJ1-4	TRBD1	TGTGCCACCAGTGGGACAGGATCCAGTGAAAAACTGTTTTTT	CATSGTGSSEKLFF
many	TRBV28	TRBJ2-5	TRBD1	TGTGCCATCCATAACGGACAGGGGGCTTATGAGACCCAGTACTTC	CAIHNGQGAYETQYF
.	TRBV6-2/TRBV6-3	TRBJ1-6	TRBD1	TGCGCCAACAGTTACCAGGAGACAGGGGTAAATAATTCACCCCTCCACTTT	CANSYQETGVNNSPLHF
few	TRBV6-2/TRBV6-3	TRBJ2-7	TRBD1	TGTGCCAGCAGTGAGGACAGGGGCGGCGAGCAGTACTTC	CASSEDRGGEQYF
once	TRBV11-2	TRBJ2-5	.	TGTGCCAGCAGCTTTGAGGACACCTTTGGGACCCAGTACTTC	CASSFEDTFGTQYF
.	TRBV4-3	TRBJ2-2	TRBD1	TGCACCAGCAGCCAAGAGGAAGGGACAGCCTCTAACGCCGGGGAGATGTTTTTT	CTSSQEEGTASNAGEMFF
.	TRBV11-1	TRBJ1-2	.	TGTGCCAGTAGGTCCGACAGGATCTATGGCTACACCTTC	CASRSDRIYGYTF
.	TRBV6-6	TRBJ2-1	TRBD1	TGTGCCAGCAGTCACAGGGGGCTGGTCTGGTCGTCATACAATGAGCTGTTCTTC	CASSHRGLVWSSYNELFF
.	TRBV6-6	TRBJ2-7	TRBD2	TGTGCCAGCAGTCGCCAGACGGGGGGAGACTACGAGCTGCACTTC	CASSRQTGGDYELHF
.	TRBV10-3	TRBJ2-3	TRBD2	TGTGCAATCAGAGCTAGCGGGGATGAAGATACGCAGTATTTT	CAIRASGDEDTQYF